A single sample gave rise to the 3 T cell receptor beta chains below, sequenced in a study of neoadjuvant anti-PD-1 for oral cavity cancer. Using immunoSEQ multiplex PCR, the repertoire was profiled, and TCRdb retains in-frame clones only, with some absent. Found here are under 85,000 clones, under 85% of them singletons; the top ten hold around 3.1%. This material consisted of PBMCs, taken before nivolumab (anti-PD-1) treatment. Source of these receptors: a person between 40 and 79 years old with oral cavity squamous cell carcinoma.

The CDR3 nucleotides are TGTGCCAGCATCCCAAGCGGAGGTAACACCGGGGAGCTGTTTTTT. Its translation is CASIPSGGNTGELFF. The chain has TRBV6-1 and TRBJ2-2; possible D gene TRBD2, 5 bases. Germline assignment: CDR1 MNHNS and CDR2 SASEGT. The V end lost 7 bases, the J end lost 2 bases, and 14 bases lay between the germline ends. The CDR3 sequence is 15 residues long.

The chain uses TRBV30 and TRBJ1-1, with D unresolved. Trimming pared 3 bases from V and 11 bases from J, leaving 13 bases between. This CDR3 has 11 amino acids. The germline V gene has CDR1 GTSNPN and CDR2 SVGIG (reference sequence). The CDR3 reads CAWSHPVGAFF. The CDR3 nucleotides read TGTGCCTGGAGCCATCCGGTTGGGGCTTTCTTT.

About this clone: A read error may account for a junction end that differs from germline. The chain uses TRBV6-5 and TRBJ2-7; no firm D call. Germline V CDR1 and CDR2: MNHEY, SVGAGI. There are 12 residues in the CDR3. The CDR3 bases are TGTGCCAGCAGTTCCCCCCCTGGAGATTTCGCTTTC. Amino acids: CASSSPPGDFAF.